Listed below are T cell receptor beta chains from one sample, sequenced in a study of cytomegalovirus exposure and HLA in healthy donors. Measured with immunoSEQ multiplex PCR; TCRdb has only the in-frame clones, and not every one. The table records 130,000 or so clones, roughly three quarters of them present only once. Sequencing input: PBMCs. The receptors were sampled from a young woman in good health and CMV-seronegative. Both conserved end residues are part of each CDR3. D genes are given only for firm matches. Size tells how often a clone was seen (once, few, many) or the class of an expanded clone, and some rows leave it out.

len: 18; d_gene: TRBD2; abundance: .; j_gene: TRBJ2-4; v_gene: TRBV15; CDR3nt: TGTGCCACCAGCAGTGGACTAGTAGCCCCCCTAGCCAAAAACATTCAGTACTTC; CDR3aa: CATSSGLVAPLAKNIQYF
len: 16; d_gene: .; abundance: .; j_gene: TRBJ2-2; v_gene: TRBV23-1; CDR3nt: TGCGCCAGCAGTCAACCAGGGGACGAGAACACCGGGGAGCTGTTTTTT; CDR3aa: CASSQPGDENTGELFF
len: 14; d_gene: TRBD1; abundance: .; j_gene: TRBJ1-2; v_gene: TRBV9; CDR3nt: TGTGCCAGCAGCGTGACCAGACAGGGTGATGGCTACACCTTC; CDR3aa: CASSVTRQGDGYTF
len: 14; d_gene: .; abundance: few; j_gene: TRBJ1-1; v_gene: TRBV7-9; CDR3nt: TGTGCCAGCAGCTTAGCCCCGGGGAACACTGAAGCTTTCTTT; CDR3aa: CASSLAPGNTEAFF
len: 13; d_gene: TRBD1; abundance: .; j_gene: TRBJ2-7; v_gene: TRBV6-6; CDR3nt: TGTGCCAGTGACAGGGGATCTTCCTACGAGCAGTACTTC; CDR3aa: CASDRGSSYEQYF
len: 14; d_gene: TRBD1; abundance: .; j_gene: TRBJ1-1; v_gene: TRBV29-1; CDR3nt: TGCAGCGTTACTGCCGGGACAGGGAACACTGAAGCTTTCTTT; CDR3aa: CSVTAGTGNTEAFF
len: 11; d_gene: .; abundance: .; j_gene: TRBJ1-2; v_gene: TRBV2; CDR3nt: TGTGCCAGCCACCCGGGGAGCGGCTACACCTTC; CDR3aa: CASHPGSGYTF
len: 15; d_gene: .; abundance: once; j_gene: TRBJ1-4; v_gene: TRBV5-1; CDR3nt: TGCGCCAGCAGCTTGGGGGGGGGAGCGAATGAAAAACTGTTTTTT; CDR3aa: CASSLGGGANEKLFF
len: 16; d_gene: .; abundance: .; j_gene: TRBJ1-1; v_gene: TRBV27; CDR3nt: TGTGCCAGCAGTTTATGGAGGGGTAGTCGAATGGCTGAAGCTTTCTTT; CDR3aa: CASSLWRGSRMAEAFF
len: 14; d_gene: .; abundance: .; j_gene: TRBJ2-5; v_gene: TRBV6-5; CDR3nt: TGTGCCAGCAGTCCGCGGAGCGAACAAGAGACCCAGTACTTC; CDR3aa: CASSPRSEQETQYF
len: 15; d_gene: TRBD2; abundance: once; j_gene: TRBJ2-7; v_gene: TRBV14; CDR3nt: TGTGCCAGCAGCCCCCGGACTAGCGGGAGCTACGAGCAGTACTTC; CDR3aa: CASSPRTSGSYEQYF
len: 15; d_gene: TRBD2; abundance: few; j_gene: TRBJ2-1; v_gene: TRBV10-1; CDR3nt: TGCGCCAGCAGCGAGAGCGGGAGCTCCTACAATGAGCAGTTCTTC; CDR3aa: CASSESGSSYNEQFF
len: 14; d_gene: TRBD1; abundance: .; j_gene: TRBJ1-1; v_gene: TRBV30; CDR3nt: TGTGCCTGGTTGGGACAGGGGTCAGCCACTGAAGCTTTCTTT; CDR3aa: CAWLGQGSATEAFF
len: 18; d_gene: TRBD1; abundance: once; j_gene: TRBJ1-4; v_gene: TRBV5-1; CDR3nt: TGCGCCAGCAGGGCTGGGGGGACAGCTTTTGCAACTAATGAAAAACTGTTTTTT; CDR3aa: CASRAGGTAFATNEKLFF
len: 17; d_gene: .; abundance: .; j_gene: TRBJ2-2; v_gene: TRBV5-1; CDR3nt: TGCGCCAGCAGCCCCGCTGAACAGCCTTCAAACACCGGGGAGCTGTTTTTT; CDR3aa: CASSPAEQPSNTGELFF
len: 14; d_gene: TRBD1; abundance: once; j_gene: TRBJ2-7; v_gene: TRBV7-9; CDR3nt: TGTGCCAGCAGCTTTTGGGACAGATCCTACGAGCAGTACTTC; CDR3aa: CASSFWDRSYEQYF
len: 14; d_gene: TRBD2; abundance: once; j_gene: TRBJ2-7; v_gene: TRBV19; CDR3nt: TGTGCCAGTAGTATCGCGGGAGGAGTCCACGAGCAGTACTTC; CDR3aa: CASSIAGGVHEQYF
len: 13; d_gene: .; abundance: few; j_gene: TRBJ1-1; v_gene: TRBV5-1; CDR3nt: TGCGCCAGCAGCCTCGCCGCGGACTTTGAAGCTTTCTTT; CDR3aa: CASSLAADFEAFF
len: 16; d_gene: TRBD1; abundance: .; j_gene: TRBJ1-5; v_gene: TRBV23-1; CDR3nt: TGCGCCAGCAGTCCGTCAAAGACAGGGAAGAATCAGCCCCAGCATTTT; CDR3aa: CASSPSKTGKNQPQHF
len: 13; d_gene: TRBD1; abundance: .; j_gene: TRBJ2-5; v_gene: TRBV5-1; CDR3nt: TGCGCCAGCAGCCGGGACAGCCAAGAGACCCAGTACTTC; CDR3aa: CASSRDSQETQYF
len: 16; d_gene: TRBD2; abundance: once; j_gene: TRBJ2-2; v_gene: TRBV6-5; CDR3nt: TGTGCCAGCAGTTACAGTAGCGGGAGGAACACCGGGGAGCTGTTTTTT; CDR3aa: CASSYSSGRNTGELFF
len: 16; d_gene: .; abundance: few; j_gene: TRBJ1-2; v_gene: TRBV19; CDR3nt: TGTGCCAGTAGTATCCGACAGGAGGCGGGTCCCTATGGCTACACCTTC; CDR3aa: CASSIRQEAGPYGYTF
len: 15; d_gene: TRBD2; abundance: .; j_gene: TRBJ2-5; v_gene: TRBV11-2; CDR3nt: TGTGCCAGCAGCTTAGGGGGCAGCGGGAGGACAGCCCAGTACTTC; CDR3aa: CASSLGGSGRTAQYF
len: 14; d_gene: TRBD1; abundance: .; j_gene: TRBJ1-2; v_gene: TRBV18; CDR3nt: TGTGCCAGCTCACCAGAGACAGGGGTGCATGGCTACACCTTC; CDR3aa: CASSPETGVHGYTF
len: 16; d_gene: TRBD2; abundance: .; j_gene: TRBJ2-7; v_gene: TRBV19; CDR3nt: TGTGCCAGTAGTCGAACGGTTAGCGGGCGAACCTACGAGCAGTACTTC; CDR3aa: CASSRTVSGRTYEQYF
len: 20; d_gene: TRBD2; abundance: .; j_gene: TRBJ2-1; v_gene: TRBV15; CDR3nt: TGTGCCACCAGCACGGGGGCCGGGACTAGCGGGCACCTCTCCTACAATGAGCAGTTCTTC; CDR3aa: CATSTGAGTSGHLSYNEQFF
len: 9; d_gene: .; abundance: .; j_gene: TRBJ2-1; v_gene: TRBV7-9; CDR3nt: TGTGCCAGCCCGTATGAGCAGTTCTTC; CDR3aa: CASPYEQFF
len: 16; d_gene: .; abundance: few; j_gene: TRBJ1-2; v_gene: TRBV4-2; CDR3nt: TGTGCCAGCAGCCAAGCGATAGGGGATCGCGGCTATGGCTACACCTTC; CDR3aa: CASSQAIGDRGYGYTF
len: 15; d_gene: .; abundance: .; j_gene: TRBJ1-3; v_gene: TRBV5-1; CDR3nt: TGCGCCAGCAGCTTGGGACAGGATTCTGGAAACACCATATATTTT; CDR3aa: CASSLGQDSGNTIYF
len: 20; d_gene: .; abundance: .; j_gene: TRBJ2-7; v_gene: TRBV4-2; CDR3nt: TGTGCCAGCAGCCAAGGAGTCTCTTTCTTAGCGGACATTCCCTCCTACGAGCAGTACTTC; CDR3aa: CASSQGVSFLADIPSYEQYF
len: 14; d_gene: TRBD2; abundance: .; j_gene: TRBJ2-7; v_gene: TRBV7-9; CDR3nt: TGTGCCAGCAGCTTAGATAGCGGGAGGTGGGAGCAGTACTTC; CDR3aa: CASSLDSGRWEQYF
len: 15; d_gene: TRBD2; abundance: few; j_gene: TRBJ2-1; v_gene: TRBV7-6; CDR3nt: TGTGCCAGCAGCTTAGTGGCGGGAGTATTGAATGAGCAGTTCTTC; CDR3aa: CASSLVAGVLNEQFF
len: 15; d_gene: TRBD2; abundance: .; j_gene: TRBJ2-1; v_gene: TRBV12-5; CDR3nt: TGTGCTAGTGGTTCTGGGACTAGCGACCTCAATGAGCAGTTCTTC; CDR3aa: CASGSGTSDLNEQFF
len: 14; d_gene: .; abundance: .; j_gene: TRBJ2-2; v_gene: TRBV5-1; CDR3nt: TGCGCCAGCAGCTCAGGGGTTGAGACCGGGGAGCTGTTTTTT; CDR3aa: CASSSGVETGELFF
len: 15; d_gene: TRBD2; abundance: few; j_gene: TRBJ2-1; v_gene: TRBV5-4; CDR3nt: TGTGCCAGCAGCTTTCAGCGGGACTCCTACAATGAGCAGTTCTTC; CDR3aa: CASSFQRDSYNEQFF
len: 13; d_gene: TRBD1; abundance: .; j_gene: TRBJ2-1; v_gene: TRBV6-5; CDR3nt: TGTGCCAGCAGAAGCGGACAGGGGGCGAGGAGGTTCTTC; CDR3aa: CASRSGQGARRFF